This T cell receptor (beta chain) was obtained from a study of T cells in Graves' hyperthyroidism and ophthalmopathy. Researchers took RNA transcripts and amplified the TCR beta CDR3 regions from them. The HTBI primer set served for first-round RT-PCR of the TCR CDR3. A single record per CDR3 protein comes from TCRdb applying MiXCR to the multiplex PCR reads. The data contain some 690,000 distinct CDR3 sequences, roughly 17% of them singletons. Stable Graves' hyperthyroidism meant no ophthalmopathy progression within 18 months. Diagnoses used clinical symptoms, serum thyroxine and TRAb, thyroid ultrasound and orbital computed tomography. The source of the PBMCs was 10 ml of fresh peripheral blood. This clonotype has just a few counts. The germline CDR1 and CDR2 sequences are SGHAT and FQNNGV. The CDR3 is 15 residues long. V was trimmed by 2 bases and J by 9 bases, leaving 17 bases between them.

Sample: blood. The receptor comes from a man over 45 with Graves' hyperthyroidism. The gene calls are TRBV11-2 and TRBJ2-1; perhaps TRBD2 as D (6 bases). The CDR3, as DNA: TGTGCCAGCAGCTTACAACAGCGGGCAGGTAGTGAGCAGTTCTTC. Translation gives CASSLQQRAGSEQFF.